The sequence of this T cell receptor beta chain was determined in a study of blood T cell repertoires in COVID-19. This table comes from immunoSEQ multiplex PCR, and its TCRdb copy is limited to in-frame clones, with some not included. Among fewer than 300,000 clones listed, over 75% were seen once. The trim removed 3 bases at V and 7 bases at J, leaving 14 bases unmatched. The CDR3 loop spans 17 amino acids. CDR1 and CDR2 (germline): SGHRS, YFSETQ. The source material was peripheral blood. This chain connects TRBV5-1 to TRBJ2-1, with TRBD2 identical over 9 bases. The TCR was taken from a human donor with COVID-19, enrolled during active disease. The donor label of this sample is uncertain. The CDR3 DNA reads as TGCGCCAGCAGCTCTCGTGGGGCGGGAGGGGATAGTAATGAGCAGTTCTTC. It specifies CASSSRGAGGDSNEQFF.